This T cell receptor (beta chain) was captured in a study of OX40 agonist ivuxolimab in advanced cancers. Study background: Cohort: roughly 80% men, mean age around 60, aged roughly 23 to 90.

Profiled with immunoSEQ multiplex PCR; TCRdb holds only in-frame clones, not every one. The sample shows some 50,000 clones, 60% to 80% of them seen only once. The CDR3 has 16 residues. Germline CDR1 and CDR2: LGHNA and YSLEER. V lost 4 bases to trimming and J lost 5 bases; unmatched junction nucleotides: 10. Autoimmune disease history or systemic immunosuppression led to patients being barred. The sequencing here drew on CD4+ or CD8+ T cells sorted from blood, taken in a trial of the OX40 agonist ivuxolimab. The genes are TRBV4-3 and TRBJ2-1; 8 nucleotides match TRBD2. The receptor was derived from an adult with an advanced solid tumor such as melanoma, head and neck, liver or kidney cancer. For the CDR3, the DNA is TGCGCCAGCAGCCCCACAGCGGGAGTTGGAGACAATGAGCAGTTCTTC. This translates into CASSPTAGVGDNEQFF.